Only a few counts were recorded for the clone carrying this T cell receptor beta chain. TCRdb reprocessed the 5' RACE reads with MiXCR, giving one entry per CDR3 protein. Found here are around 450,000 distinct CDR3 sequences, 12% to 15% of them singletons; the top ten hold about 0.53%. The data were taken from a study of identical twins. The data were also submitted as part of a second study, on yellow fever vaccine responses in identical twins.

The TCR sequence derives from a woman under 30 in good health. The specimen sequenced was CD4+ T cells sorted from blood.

The CDR3 region is CASSRPSGAVNEQFF. The CDR3 DNA is TGTGCCAGCAGCCGGCCTAGCGGGGCAGTCAATGAGCAGTTCTTC. This sequence joins TRBV7-2 and TRBJ2-1, with 9 bases identical to TRBD2. Trimming took 5 bases from V and 6 from J; bases not matched to a gene: 8. Germline CDR1 and CDR2: SGHTA and FQGNSA. The CDR3 has 15 residues.